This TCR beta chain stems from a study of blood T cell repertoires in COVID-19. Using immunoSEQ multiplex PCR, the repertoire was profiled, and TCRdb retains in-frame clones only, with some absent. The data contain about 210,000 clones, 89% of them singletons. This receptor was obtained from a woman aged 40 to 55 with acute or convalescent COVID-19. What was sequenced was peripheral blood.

CDR3 region: CASSGTDYNSPLHF. In nucleotides, the CDR3 is TGTGCCAGCAGCGGGACAGATTATAATTCACCCCTCCACTTT. This chain links TRBV9 with TRBJ1-6; D possibly corresponds to TRBD1 (6 bases). CDR1 and CDR2 from the germline V gene are SGDLS and YYNGEE. V shed 3 bases and J shed 4 bases, with 8 bases lying between them. CDR3 length equals 14 residues.